This record covers a single TCR beta chain. Its antigen is unknown. No qualities accompany the bases; no much larger clone lies one base away. The sample is drawn from a study of blood T cell repertoires in COVID-19 (dated by TCRdb to 2020 to 2022). Concerning the study at large: The collaborator samples originated in the United States, Italy and Spain and spanned the acute and convalescent phases of COVID-19. Samples were obtained from the ongoing ImmuneRACE study (first 160 participants) and from over 1,000 subjects provided by 6 global collaborators. The prospective study material was composed of cDNA or gDNA derived from T cells, B-cell-depleted T cells, or PBMCs. Where available, HLA class I and class II types were taken from metadata supplied by the sample provider and were not determined by assay-based typing. The repertoires were released in a freely available public database intended as a resource for research on the immune response to SARS-CoV-2. Subjects who had been exposed to COVID-19, were actively infected with it, or had recovered from it provided the deeply sampled blood TCRbeta repertoires that made up the dataset. Nearly every sample came with metadata listing a de-identified subject ID, COVID-19 status, age in years and sex. General conclusions and limits of the study: How much clinical and demographic metadata was included differed by source and by participant, and the metadata was provided uncurated.

One collaborating source in Seattle enrolled patients while the patients were actively infected and followed the patients over time throughout the course of disease. The collaborating institutions used their own protocols to collect whole blood in K2EDTA tubes. For TCRbeta analysis, collaborator samples were shipped as frozen whole blood, as isolated PBMCs, or as DNA extracted from either sample type. TCRbeta CDR3 regions were amplified from genomic DNA using the immunoSEQ Assay, a bias-controlled multiplex PCR. Processing in the source paper ran as follows. The number of nucleated cells in each sample was estimated by amplification of reference gene primers within the assay. Sequence reads were collapsed and filtered to measure the absolute abundance of every unique TCRbeta CDR3 rearrangement. For each sample, productive Simpson clonality was calculated as the square root of Simpson's diversity index over productive rearrangements. Here the immuneACCESS table is served through TCRdb, limited to in-frame sequences with V and J called. Missing clones are a known gap in these copies; in checked studies unresolved V genes cover under half, and the rest lacks a known reason. That table gives V, J and clone size, and the DNA gave D and trimming. In all, the sample holds around 200,000 clones, and 80% to 85% of those were seen once. The top ten clonotypes cover roughly 15% of the sample.

The germline V gene supplies CDR1 SGHTS and CDR2 YDEGEE. V ends up 0 bases short and J 5 bases short, with an unmatched junction base count of 5. Including cysteine and phenylalanine, the CDR3 has 15 amino acids. Only CDR3 DNA is held: 45 bases, read in frame from base 1. The sequence came from a woman aged 70-85 years with COVID-19, enrolled during active disease. The source material was peripheral blood. The sequence joins TRBV5-8 to TRBJ2-3, with TRBD1 identical over 8 junction bases. The CDR3 region reads CASSLVRGHRDTQYF. The sequenced DNA: TGTGCCAGCAGCTTGGTCAGGGGGCATAGAGATACGCAGTATTTT. The entire variable domain, with the stretches around the CDR3 drawn from the reference TRBV5-8 and TRBJ2-3 proteins, is EAGVTQSPTHLIKTRGQQATLRCSPISGHTSVYWYQQALGLGLQFLLWYDEGEERNRGNFPPRFSGRQFPNYSSELNVNALELEDSALYLCASSLVRGHRDTQYFGPGTRLTVL.